The clone carrying this T cell receptor (beta chain) was detected only once. With 5 bases removed from V and 1 base from J, the gap between germline ends came to 12 bases. The CDR3 spans 16 residues. Germline assignment: CDR1 SGHTA and CDR2 FQGNSA. This record comes from a study of blood T cell repertoires in COVID-19. Study-level background: There were acute and convalescent COVID-19 samples, and they came from the United States, Italy and Spain. Sources were T cells, B-cell-depleted T cells, or PBMCs; the material itself was cDNA or gDNA.

Some clones are missing from TCRdb's copy, which holds only in-frame ones; the method was immunoSEQ multiplex PCR. This table holds roughly 360,000 clones, approximately 88% found once. The sequencing input was PBMCs or T cells enriched from blood (not recorded which). The sequence derives from a woman in her twenties or thirties with acute COVID-19. This rearrangement joins TRBV7-2 to TRBJ2-6; a weak D match, TRBD1 (6 bases). This chain's CDR3 is CASSPGQLSGANVLTF. The CDR3 coding sequence is TGTGCCAGCAGCCCAGGACAGCTATCTGGGGCCAACGTCCTGACTTTC.